This is a list of T cell receptor beta chains from one sample in a study of pediatric ulcerative colitis. Clones were read by immunoSEQ multiplex PCR, and TCRdb kept only the in-frame ones, dropping some. The sample shows 8,500 to 13,000 clones, 65% to 90% of them seen only once. Specimen: gut tissue. The receptors derive from a girl between 5 and 17 years old who was a control in a study of pediatric ulcerative colitis. Both conserved end residues are part of each CDR3. D genes are given only for firm matches. Size tells how often a clone was seen (once, few, many) or the class of an expanded clone, and some rows leave it out.

TRBV6-4	TRBJ2-2	-	TRBD2	17	TGTGCCAGCAGCTCAGCCGGACTAGCGGGAGACACCGGGGAGCTGTTTTTT	CASSSAGLAGDTGELFF
TRBV6-5	TRBJ2-3	-	-	14	TGTGCCAGCAGCCTTGGGACTTACACAGATACGCAGTATTTT	CASSLGTYTDTQYF
TRBV5-4	TRBJ1-2	-	-	15	TGTGCCAGCAGCTCTCTGGGAGGGGTGGGCTATGGCTACACCTTC	CASSSLGGVGYGYTF
TRBV9	TRBJ2-7	-	TRBD2	16	TGTGCCAGCAGCCCCCCGGGACTAGCGGGCTTTGACGAGCAGTACTTC	CASSPPGLAGFDEQYF
TRBV28	TRBJ2-7	-	-	13	TGTGCCAGCAGAAGACTATTGACGGGCGAGCAGTACTTC	CASRRLLTGEQYF
TRBV15	TRBJ1-5	-	-	12	TGTGCCACCAGCAGACCATATCAGCCCCAGCATTTT	CATSRPYQPQHF
TRBV5-6	TRBJ2-1	-	-	15	TGTGCCAGCAGCTTTGAAAGGACAGCAGATAATGAGCAGTTCTTC	CASSFERTADNEQFF
TRBV6-5	TRBJ1-1	-	-	13	TGTGCCAGCAGTTACGACAGGAACACTGAAGCTTTCTTT	CASSYDRNTEAFF
TRBV27	TRBJ2-3	-	TRBD1	14	TGTGCCAGCAGTACGGGACAGGGTACAGATACGCAGTATTTT	CASSTGQGTDTQYF
TRBV5-1	TRBJ2-1	-	TRBD2	15	TGCGCCAGCAGCTTTACGGGAGGGTCCTACAATGAGCAGTTCTTC	CASSFTGGSYNEQFF
TRBV19	TRBJ1-5	-	-	18	TGTGCCAGTAGGCGGGCAGGGGAGGCTGGGTATAGCAATCAGCCCCAGCATTTT	CASRRAGEAGYSNQPQHF
TRBV6-1	TRBJ2-7	few	-	14	TGTGCCAGCAGTGCGGACAGAAACCAATACGAGCAGTACTTC	CASSADRNQYEQYF
TRBV4-1	TRBJ2-7	once	-	14	TGCGCCAGCAGTCCGGTAGGGGAATCCTACGAGCAGTACTTC	CASSPVGESYEQYF
TRBV6-5	TRBJ1-2	-	TRBD1	15	TGTGCCAGCAGTCCCTGGACAGGGGGTTTAGGTGGCTACACCTTC	CASSPWTGGLGGYTF
TRBV19	TRBJ2-7	few	-	13	TGTGCCAGTACCGCGGGAAACCCCCACGAGCAGTACTTC	CASTAGNPHEQYF
TRBV10-3	TRBJ2-1	once	-	16	TGTGCCATCAGTGAGTCGGCGGGGAATTGGTACAATGAGCAGTTCTTC	CAISESAGNWYNEQFF
TRBV5-1	TRBJ2-2	-	TRBD1	14	TGCGCCAGCAGCAGAACGACAGGGCCCGGGGAGCTGTTTTTT	CASSRTTGPGELFF
TRBV23-1	TRBJ2-2	-	TRBD2	19	TGCGCCAGCAGTCACCCCGTGAGACTAGCGGGATGGCCCACCGGGGAGCTGTTTTTT	CASSHPVRLAGWPTGELFF
TRBV4-2	TRBJ2-7	-	-	13	TGTGCCAGCAGCGGGGGATTAGGGGACGAGCAGTACTTC	CASSGGLGDEQYF
TRBV28	TRBJ2-1	-	TRBD2	14	TGTGCCAGCAGTTTTGCTAGCGGGATCAATGAGCAGTTCTTC	CASSFASGINEQFF
TRBV10-2	TRBJ1-1	-	-	21	TGCGCCAGCAGTGAGTCGTATCCAGGACTTTTGACACCAACTCGGAACACTGAAGCTTTCTTT	CASSESYPGLLTPTRNTEAFF
TRBV13	TRBJ1-1	once	TRBD1	14	TGTGCCAGCAGCCAAGGGGGCGGGGACACTGAAGCTTTCTTT	CASSQGGGDTEAFF
TRBV7-9	TRBJ2-7	-	-	15	TGCGCCAGCAGCCAAGAACAGGGAAGCATCCACGAGCAGTACTTC	CASSQEQGSIHEQYF
TRBV5-1	TRBJ2-2	few	-	16	TGCGCCAGCAGCTTGGCCCCGGGGAGTGCCACCGGGGAGCTGTTTTTT	CASSLAPGSATGELFF
TRBV9	TRBJ2-3	-	-	14	TGTGCCAGCAGCGTAGATGGGGACTGGGATACGCAGTATTTT	CASSVDGDWDTQYF
TRBV9	TRBJ2-3	-	-	16	TGTGCCAGCAGCGTGGGTGGGGGAGAGAGCACAGATACGCAGTATTTT	CASSVGGGESTDTQYF
TRBV5-1	TRBJ2-1	-	TRBD2	16	TGCGCCAGCAGCCCATGGACTAGCGGGAGGGCGGGTGAGCAGTTCTTC	CASSPWTSGRAGEQFF
TRBV11-2	TRBJ2-3	once	TRBD2	14	TGTGCCAGCAGTAGCGGGAGTAGCACAGATACGCAGTATTTT	CASSSGSSTDTQYF
TRBV9	TRBJ2-5	-	-	15	TGTGCCAGCAGCGTAGGAGTCAGTTCCTCAGAGACCCAGTACTTC	CASSVGVSSSETQYF
TRBV29-1	TRBJ1-2	-	TRBD1	14	TGCAGCGTTGAAGGCAGGGGGCTTAACTATGGCTACACCTTC	CSVEGRGLNYGYTF
TRBV15	TRBJ2-1	-	-	16	TGTGCCACCAGCAGAGTCGTAGGCCGTGCAAGCAATGAGCAGTTCTTC	CATSRVVGRASNEQFF
TRBV4-2	TRBJ2-1	-	-	17	TGTGCCAGCAGCCCCCAGTCCGGGACGAACCTCTACAATGAGCAGTTCTTC	CASSPQSGTNLYNEQFF
TRBV6-5	TRBJ2-7	-	-	12	TGTGCCAGCAGCCCCGGGGGTTACGAGCAGTACTTC	CASSPGGYEQYF
TRBV28	TRBJ1-4	-	-	16	TGTGCCAGCAGTACCCGACAGCCTAGCCGGTATGAAAAACTGTTTTTT	CASSTRQPSRYEKLFF
TRBV6-6	TRBJ2-3	-	-	13	TGTGCCAGCAGTTACTCTACTGGGGATACGCAGTATTTT	CASSYSTGDTQYF
TRBV5-4	TRBJ2-1	-	-	16	TGTGCCAGCAGCTTGATCCGGCTGGAGGAAGACAATGAGCAGTTCTTC	CASSLIRLEEDNEQFF
TRBV7-6	TRBJ2-7	-	TRBD2	14	TGTGCCAGCAGCTTAGTTCGGGAGGGCCGCGAGCAGTACTTC	CASSLVREGREQYF
TRBV6-6	TRBJ1-1	-	-	13	TGTGCCAGCAGTTACTCGGTAGGAGGTGAAGCTTTCTTT	CASSYSVGGEAFF
TRBV6-4	TRBJ2-3	-	-	13	TGTGCCAGCAGTGACTCAGACACAGATACGCAGTATTTT	CASSDSDTDTQYF
TRBV7-2	TRBJ2-2	once	-	14	TGTGCCAGCAGGCATACTAGGGACACCGGGGAGCTGTTTTTT	CASRHTRDTGELFF
TRBV6-5	TRBJ1-2	-	-	15	TGTGCCAGCAGTTTCGGACGGGTCGGGAACTATGGCTACACCTTC	CASSFGRVGNYGYTF
TRBV27	TRBJ1-1	medium-sized	TRBD1	16	TGTGCCAGCAGTTTGACGACAGGGGGGAGGGACACTGAAGCTTTCTTT	CASSLTTGGRDTEAFF
TRBV4-2	TRBJ2-1	-	-	13	TGTGCCAGCAGCCAAGAGAGCCCAAATGAGCAGTTCTTC	CASSQESPNEQFF
TRBV7-2	TRBJ2-3	-	TRBD2	15	TGTGCCAGCAGCTCTAGCGGAGGGAGCACAGATACGCAGTATTTT	CASSSSGGSTDTQYF
TRBV29-1	TRBJ2-7	-	-	12	TGCAGCGTTGGGAGGGGCTCCTACGAGCAGTACTTC	CSVGRGSYEQYF
TRBV28	TRBJ1-2	-	-	14	TGTGCCAGCAGTCCCCCGTGGGAGGGCTATGGCTACACCTTC	CASSPPWEGYGYTF
TRBV18	TRBJ1-1	-	-	13	TGTGCCAGCTCAGTGACGGTGAACACTGAAGCTTTCTTT	CASSVTVNTEAFF
TRBV12-5	TRBJ1-2	-	TRBD1	15	TGTGCTAGTGGTTTGGTAGGGGGACAGGGGGACGGCTACACCTTC	CASGLVGGQGDGYTF
TRBV4-1	TRBJ1-5	-	-	20	TGCGCCAGCAGCCAACCACAGACCCCCAGAGGTCTAGAGGGTAATCAGCCCCAGCATTTT	CASSQPQTPRGLEGNQPQHF
TRBV5-4	TRBJ2-7	-	-	14	TGTGCCAGCAGCCAAGGACTTATTCTTTACGAGCAGTACTTC	CASSQGLILYEQYF
TRBV9	TRBJ2-1	-	TRBD2	15	TGTGCCAGCAGCGCCCTAGCGGGAGGGAACAATGAGCAGTTCTTC	CASSALAGGNNEQFF
TRBV28	TRBJ1-1	-	-	14	TGTGCCAGCACCACGGATCTACTCAACACTGAAGCTTTCTTT	CASTTDLLNTEAFF
TRBV9	TRBJ1-2	-	-	16	TGTGCCAGCAGCGATCCTTTAGTGAGGGGGGCGGGCGGCTACACCTTC	CASSDPLVRGAGGYTF
TRBV7-2	TRBJ2-6	-	-	14	TGTGCCAGCACTCAGGGGTCTGGGGCCAACGTCCTGACTTTC	CASTQGSGANVLTF